These T cell receptor beta chains were read from a single sample in a study of T cell changes during pregnancy in multiple sclerosis. TCRdb's copy holds only in-frame clones and misses some; the assay was immunoSEQ multiplex PCR. Counted here are 55,000 to 80,000 clones, approximately 93% occurring once; the ten biggest clones make up roughly 3.1%. This material consisted of CD8+ T cells from peripheral blood mononuclear cells, taken in the second trimester of pregnancy. The receptor set was obtained from a female donor with multiple sclerosis, enrolled in a pregnancy study. The CDR3 runs from the conserved cysteine through the conserved F or W. D genes are given only for firm matches. Size is stated for part of the rows, as once, few or many counts, or as a class when the clone is expanded.

TRBJ2-7 | NA | NA | TRBV4-3 | TGCGCCAGCAGTCCTACAGGTACCTACGAGCAGTACTTC | CASSPTGTYEQYF
TRBJ1-2 | TRBD1 | once | TRBV19 | TGTGCCAGTAGTAGTCGGGGACAGGAGGCCTTTATCAGCTACACCTTC | CASSSRGQEAFISYTF
TRBJ2-1 | NA | NA | TRBV5-6 | TGTGCCAGCAGTTCTTACAATGAGCAGTTCTTC | CASSSYNEQFF
TRBJ2-7 | NA | NA | TRBV5-6 | TGTGCCAGCAGCTTAGTGACAAACTACGAGCAGTACTTC | CASSLVTNYEQYF
TRBJ2-5 | NA | NA | TRBV13 | TGTGCCAGCAGCTCGGGACTCCAGAAAGAGACCCAGTACTTC | CASSSGLQKETQYF
TRBJ1-1 | TRBD1 | NA | TRBV7-9 | TGTGCCAGCAGCTTCTCGACAGGGGCAAACACTGAAGCTTTCTTT | CASSFSTGANTEAFF
TRBJ1-5 | NA | NA | TRBV18 | TGTGCCAGCTCACGATACAGGGATCAGCCCCAGCATTTT | CASSRYRDQPQHF
TRBJ2-5 | TRBD2 | NA | TRBV7-7 | TGTGCCAGCAGCTTGACGAGCGGGGGGGAGACCCAGTACTTC | CASSLTSGGETQYF
TRBJ2-7 | NA | NA | TRBV27 | TGTGCCAGCAGTTTAATTCCGGGACAAGCCTACGAGCAGTACTTC | CASSLIPGQAYEQYF
TRBJ2-3 | TRBD2 | NA | TRBV5-8 | TGTGCCAGCAGCTACGGACTAGCGGGAGGTGGCACAGATACGCAGTATTTT | CASSYGLAGGGTDTQYF
TRBJ2-7 | TRBD1 | NA | TRBV7-6 | TGTGCCAGCAGCAGCTCCGGGACAGGTTCCTACGAGCAGTACTTC | CASSSSGTGSYEQYF
TRBJ2-5 | TRBD1 | NA | TRBV5-1 | TGCGCCAGCAGCTTAATCCCGGCCGGGGACAGACATCAAGAGACCCAGTACTTC | CASSLIPAGDRHQETQYF
TRBJ1-4 | NA | once | TRBV4-1 | TGCGCCAGCAGCCAAGTGGAGGGAACTAATGAAAAACTGTTTTTT | CASSQVEGTNEKLFF
TRBJ2-3 | TRBD1 | NA | TRBV27 | TGTGCCAGCAGTTTATCTCCGGGACAGGGCAGCACAGATACGCAGTATTTT | CASSLSPGQGSTDTQYF
TRBJ1-1 | NA | NA | TRBV7-9 | TGTGCCAGCAGCGCCGCCGGGACACTTAATCGGAACACTGAAGCTTTCTTT | CASSAAGTLNRNTEAFF
TRBJ2-1 | TRBD2 | NA | TRBV19 | TGTGCCAGTAGTCCCGGGACTAGCGGGTATGAGCAGTTCTTC | CASSPGTSGYEQFF
TRBJ2-7 | NA | NA | TRBV25-1 | TGTGCCAGCAGACGTAGCGGTCCCTACGAGCAGTACTTC | CASRRSGPYEQYF
TRBJ1-2 | NA | NA | TRBV7-9 | TGTGCCAGCAGCTCGTTACAGGGAACAGAAAACTATGGCTACACCTTC | CASSSLQGTENYGYTF
TRBJ2-7 | TRBD2 | NA | TRBV27 | TGTGCCAGCAGTCTATCCGGGGGGGCGGCGTACGAGCAGTACTTC | CASSLSGGAAYEQYF
TRBJ2-7 | TRBD2 | NA | TRBV19 | TGTGCCAGTAGTTGGGGGCTAGCGGGCTCCTACGAGCAGTACTTC | CASSWGLAGSYEQYF
TRBJ2-1 | NA | NA | TRBV6-1 | TGTGCCAGCAGTGAAGCTGCCGCGGCCTCGGAGCAGTTCTTC | CASSEAAAASEQFF
TRBJ2-7 | NA | NA | TRBV30 | TGTGCCTGGAGGGGGGGGACAGAGCAGTACTTC | CAWRGGTEQYF
TRBJ1-1 | NA | NA | TRBV12-5 | TGTGCTAGTGGTTTGTTTGGCAGAAGAAACACTGAAGCTTTCTTT | CASGLFGRRNTEAFF
TRBJ2-3 | NA | NA | TRBV2 | TGTGCCAGCAGTGAAGTTCTAGTGGATGGCGAGGGCACAGATACGCAGTATTTT | CASSEVLVDGEGTDTQYF
TRBJ2-5 | NA | NA | TRBV21-1 | TGTGCCAGCAGGGGGACAGGGCAAGAGACCCAGTACTTC | CASRGTGQETQYF
TRBJ1-5 | NA | NA | TRBV30 | TGTGCCTGGAGTGTAGTGGGAGGAAATCAGCCCCAGCATTTT | CAWSVVGGNQPQHF
TRBJ2-3 | NA | NA | TRBV7-9 | TGTGCCAGCAGCGCCCGGGACTCCAGCACAGATACGCAGTATTTT | CASSARDSSTDTQYF
TRBJ2-3 | NA | NA | TRBV27 | TGTGCCAGCAGTTTATCTCGCGGCACAGATACGCAGTATTTT | CASSLSRGTDTQYF
TRBJ2-3 | NA | NA | TRBV5-1 | TGCGCCAGCAGCCCAGGTGATAGCACAGATACGCAGTATTTT | CASSPGDSTDTQYF
TRBJ1-5 | TRBD1 | NA | TRBV19 | TGTGCCAGTAGTATCTTGGACAGGGGGTCCAATCAGCCCCAGCATTTT | CASSILDRGSNQPQHF
TRBJ2-7 | NA | NA | TRBV19 | TGTGCCAGTAGTCCAAAGGGGAGGACATTCAACTACGAGCAGTACTTC | CASSPKGRTFNYEQYF
TRBJ2-1 | TRBD2 | NA | TRBV19 | TGTGCCAGTAGTATAGTAGCGGGACCCTACAATGAGCAGTTCTTC | CASSIVAGPYNEQFF
TRBJ1-1 | NA | NA | TRBV19 | TGTGCCAGTAGTCCCGGGACTGCCCAAGTGGAAGCTTTCTTT | CASSPGTAQVEAFF
TRBJ2-7 | NA | once | TRBV6-6 | TGTGCCAGCAGTCTTAGGGGCGAGCAGTACTTC | CASSLRGEQYF
TRBJ2-2 | NA | NA | TRBV9 | TGTGCCAGCAGCGTAGCGTCCACCGGGGAGCTGTTTTTT | CASSVASTGELFF
TRBJ1-3 | NA | NA | TRBV10-3 | TGTGCCAACAAGGAGGGGTCTGGAAACACCATATATTTT | CANKEGSGNTIYF